These 3 T cell receptor beta chains were all obtained from the same sample, sequenced in a study of immune heterogeneity within non-small cell lung tumors. The authors amplified TCR beta CDR3 by multiplex PCR with 32 V and 13 J primers. Each CDR3 protein gets one entry after TCRdb re-called the multiplex PCR reads with MiXCR. The table shows approximately 11,000 distinct CDR3 sequences, with approximately 31% occurring only once. At around 600 ng per sample, bulk tumor genomic DNA provided the template. Several biopsies per primary tumor, spaced far apart, were taken during surgery. The study enrolled patients with untreated, newly diagnosed non-small cell lung cancer who underwent curative surgery. The sequenced sample consisted of lung tumor tissue. The receptors derive from a woman between 45 and 65 years old with non-small cell lung cancer.

The chain links TRBV20-1 to TRBJ2-3; D remains unclear. The germline CDR1 and CDR2 sequences are DFQATT and SNEGSKA (reference sequence). The CDR3 is 10 amino acids. V shed 8 bases and J shed 2 bases, with 5 bases lying between them. CDR3 sequence reads: CSTYTDTQYF. CDR3 in DNA: TGCAGTACCTACACAGATACGCAGTATTTT.

Only one count was recorded for this clonotype. The junction differs from germline at one of its ends, possibly a read error. The chain employs TRBV7-9 and TRBJ2-5; the match to TRBD1 covers 9 bases. The CDR3 extends over 15 amino acids. Germline V lookup: CDR1 SEHNR, CDR2 FQNEAQ (reference sequence). The CDR3 coding sequence is TGTGGCAGCAGCTTACAACAGGGGGCAGTTGAGACCCAGTACTTC. It specifies CGSSLQQGAVETQYF.

This clonotype qualifies as medium-sized. CDR3 sequence reads: CASSLPGQNEQFF. The CDR3 DNA reads as TGTGCCAGCAGCCTGCCGGGACAGAATGAGCAGTTCTTC. The J gene is TRBJ2-1, the V gene TRBV11-2, with 7 positions matching TRBD1. CDR3 length: 13 amino acids. V trimming: 5 bases; J trimming: 7 bases; junction bases outside the gene matches: 5. Per the germline V gene, CDR1 is SGHAT and CDR2 is FQNNGV.